This T cell receptor beta chain appears in the sequencing data of a study of PD-1 blockade in classical Hodgkin lymphoma. General study points: Patients who began taking nivolumab under 1 year after ASCT were left out.

The method was immunoSEQ multiplex PCR; TCRdb's version includes in-frame clones alone and lacks a portion of them. Among fewer than 35,000 clones, roughly 90% were seen once, and the ten largest hold 0.25% to 0.35%. This CDR3 comprises 16 residues. V was pared by 5 bases and J by 0 bases, with 16 bases between. Germline V gene lookup returns CDR1 LNHDA and CDR2 SQIVND (reference sequence). Time point meaning: cycle 4 day 1 (C4D1), after more than 5 weeks of nivolumab. All patients relapsed after autologous stem cell transplantation, and brentuximab vedotin exposure varied. Magnetic negative selection was used to purify CD4+ T cells from PBMCs that had been thawed. The study recorded best responses of complete response, partial response or progressive disease. This clone occurred a few times. Its antigen is as yet unknown.

The chain recombines TRBV19 with TRBJ1-1; tentatively, D is TRBD1 (5 bases). This TCR came from a human donor with classical Hodgkin lymphoma. This specimen was CD4+ T cells from blood, taken before the fourth cycle of nivolumab. The CDR3 nucleotides read TGTGCCAGTAGTCGCCGGGACGGAAGGATGAACACTGAAGCTTTCTTT. It yields the protein CASSRRDGRMNTEAFF.